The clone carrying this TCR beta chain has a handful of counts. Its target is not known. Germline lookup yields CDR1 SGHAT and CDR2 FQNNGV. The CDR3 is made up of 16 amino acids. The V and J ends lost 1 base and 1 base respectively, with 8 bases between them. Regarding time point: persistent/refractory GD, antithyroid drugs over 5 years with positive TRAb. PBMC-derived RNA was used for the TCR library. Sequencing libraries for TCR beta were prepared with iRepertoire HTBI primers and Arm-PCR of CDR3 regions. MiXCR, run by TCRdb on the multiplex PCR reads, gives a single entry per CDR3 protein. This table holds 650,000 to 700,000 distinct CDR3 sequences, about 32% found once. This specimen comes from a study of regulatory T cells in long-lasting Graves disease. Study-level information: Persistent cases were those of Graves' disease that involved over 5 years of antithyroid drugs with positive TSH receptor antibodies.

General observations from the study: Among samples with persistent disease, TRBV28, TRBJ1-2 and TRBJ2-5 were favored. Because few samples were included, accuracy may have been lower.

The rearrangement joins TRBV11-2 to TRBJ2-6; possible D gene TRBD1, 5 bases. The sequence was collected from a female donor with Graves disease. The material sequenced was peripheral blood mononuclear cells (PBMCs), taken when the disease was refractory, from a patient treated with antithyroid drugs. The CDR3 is CASSLVRGSGANVLTF. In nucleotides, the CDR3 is TGTGCCAGCAGCTTAGTTAGGGGTTCTGGGGCCAACGTCCTGACTTTC.